Below are 4 T cell receptor beta chains sequenced from a single sample in a study of shared clonotypes between healthy human individuals. The assay was immunoSEQ multiplex PCR, and TCRdb's table has in-frame clones only and misses some. The sample has a few hundred thousand clones, more than 95% seen once. The sample taken for sequencing was naive CD4+ T cells sorted from blood. Subset specified: CD45RA+ positively selected. Source of these receptors: a woman in her 30s in good health.

The V and J genes are TRBV30 and TRBJ2-4, with TRBD2 matching over 12 bases. The J segment lost 5 bases and the V segment lost 2 bases, leaving 16 bases of the junction unmatched. The CDR3 length is 19 residues. In germline, CDR1 is GTSNPN, CDR2 SVGIG (reference sequence). For the CDR3, the DNA is TGTGCCTGGAGTACCACAAGGACTAGCGGGAAAGTAGGCGAAAACATTCAGTACTTC. Its translation is CAWSTTRTSGKVGENIQYF. Full variable domain (rest looked up from reference TRBV30 and TRBJ2-4): SQTIHQWPATLVQPVGSPLSLECTVEGTSNPNLYWYRQAAGRGLQLLFYSVGIGQISSEVPQNLSASRPQDRQFILSSKKLLLSDSGFYLCAWSTTRTSGKVGENIQYFGAGTRLSVL.

V and J are TRBV2 and TRBJ2-1, with D maybe TRBD1 (6 bases). The CDR3 is 13 residues long. Per germline, CDR1 SNHLY and CDR2 FYNNEI. With 8 bases removed from V and 9 bases from J, the gap between germline ends came to 17 bases. The CDR3 DNA reads TGTGCCAGCCTAAGGCAGGGGAGCGCTGAGCAGTTCTTC. Encoded protein: CASLRQGSAEQFF.

The genes are TRBV28 and TRBJ1-1, with D unclear. The CDR3 covers 13 residues. Trimming removed 6 bases from V and 12 bases from J, with 20 bases in between. From germline, CDR1 is MDHEN and CDR2 SYDVKM. This chain's CDR3 is CASRQTLTRETFF. CDR3 nucleotides: TGTGCCAGCAGACAAACCCTGACAAGGGAAACTTTCTTT.

The chain couples TRBV28 to TRBJ2-1, with 12 bases aligning to TRBD2. V was clipped by 5 bases and J by 8 bases; unmatched bases: 10. The germline CDR1 and CDR2 sequences are MDHEN and SYDVKM. The CDR3 runs to 16 residues. The CDR3 here is CASSPGLAGWAHEQFF. Here the CDR3 DNA reads TGTGCCAGCAGTCCCGGACTAGCGGGATGGGCACATGAGCAGTTCTTC.